These T cell receptor beta chains were read from a single sample in a study of identical twins. TCRdb reprocessed the 5' RACE reads via MiXCR and lists one record per CDR3 protein. The sample lists about 690,000 distinct CDR3 sequences, about 20% occurring once. The data were also submitted as part of a second study, on T cells expressing NK-cell markers.

Sequencing was done on a sample of PBMCs. Every receptor here comes from a woman under 30 in good health. The CDR3 runs from the conserved cysteine through the conserved F or W. The order of the fields is J gene, V gene, D gene, clone size, CDR3 length, CDR3 DNA, CDR3 protein. The D gene is left open where the match is weak. Clone size is stated in some rows and not others, as once, few, many or a class when expanded.

>TRBJ2-1|TRBV18|TRBD2|NA|16
TGTGCCAGCTCACCAACTAGCGGGGCCTGGCGCAATGAGCAGTTCTTC
CASSPTSGAWRNEQFF
>TRBJ2-3|TRBV6-5|TRBD2|NA|16
TGTGCCAGCAGTTACGACGGCGGGGGGGGCACAGATACGCAGTATTTT
CASSYDGGGGTDTQYF
>TRBJ2-3|TRBV29-1|TRBD2|few|12
TGCAGCTGGAGCGGGAGTGCAGATACGCAGTATTTT
CSWSGSADTQYF
>TRBJ2-7|TRBV20-1|NA|NA|12
TGCAGTGCTAGATACGGGGCGTACGAGCAGTACTTC
CSARYGAYEQYF
>TRBJ1-5|TRBV12-3/TRBV12-4|TRBD1|few|13
TGTGCCAGCAGCGACAGGGGGACGCAGCCCCAGCATTTT
CASSDRGTQPQHF
>TRBJ1-2|TRBV5-1|TRBD1|NA|17
TGCGCCAGCAGCTTCGCCGGGACAGGGCGCTCCTCCTATGGCTACACCTTC
CASSFAGTGRSSYGYTF
>TRBJ2-1|TRBV5-4|TRBD1|NA|15
TGTGCCAGCAGCATGGGACAGGGAGGCGAGCATGAGCAGTTCTTC
CASSMGQGGEHEQFF
>TRBJ2-3|TRBV9|TRBD2|NA|16
TGTGCCAGCAGCACCCGACTAGCGGGGAGCACACATACGCAGTATTTT
CASSTRLAGSTHTQYF
>TRBJ2-2|TRBV5-1|NA|NA|15
TGCGCCAGCAGAATTTTTACCGCGAACACCGGGGAGCTGTTTTTT
CASRIFTANTGELFF
>TRBJ2-3|TRBV10-3|NA|few|16
TGTGCCATCAGTGAGTCGACGGGGTTATCGCCAGATACGCAGTATTTT
CAISESTGLSPDTQYF
>TRBJ2-2|TRBV12-3/TRBV12-4|NA|many|14
TGTGCCAGCAGTTCAGCTTTAAACACCGGGGAGCTGTTTTTT
CASSSALNTGELFF
>TRBJ2-7|TRBV4-3|NA|few|15
TGCGCCAGCAGCCATCCGGACTCGTACTCCTACGAGCAGTACTTC
CASSHPDSYSYEQYF
>TRBJ2-1|TRBV9|NA|once|15
TGTGCCAGCAGCGTCACAGCAAGCTCCTACAATGAGCAGTTCTTC
CASSVTASSYNEQFF
>TRBJ2-7|TRBV6-1|NA|NA|16
TGTGCCAGCAGACCCAGCCCAGGGTTTGGCTCCTACGAGCAGTACTTC
CASRPSPGFGSYEQYF
>TRBJ2-1|TRBV20-1|NA|few|14
TGCAGTGCCCATACGGGGATAGGGTCCTTTGAGCAGTTCTTC
CSAHTGIGSFEQFF
>TRBJ2-5|TRBV4-2|NA|NA|15
TGTGCCAGCAGCCAGTGGGACTCCGGGGGAGAGACCCAGTACTTC
CASSQWDSGGETQYF
>TRBJ2-5|TRBV7-2|NA|NA|15
TGTGCCAGCAGCCGGGGATTGGGACGGACGGAGACCCAGTACTTC
CASSRGLGRTETQYF